This T cell receptor (beta chain) was recorded in a study of blood T cell repertoires in COVID-19. The wider study: The analysed material was cDNA or gDNA that came from T cells, B-cell-depleted T cells, or PBMCs.

There are 18 residues in the CDR3. Germline loops: CDR1 MGHRA, CDR2 YSYEKL. Unmatched junction bases numbered 10, after V lost 1 base and J lost 2 bases. TCRdb's copy holds only in-frame clones and misses some; the assay was immunoSEQ multiplex PCR. The table lists under 120,000 clones, 80% to 90% of them singletons. The chain couples TRBV4-1 to TRBJ2-1, with TRBD1 matching 8 bases. This sequence originates from a human donor in a cohort sampled during active COVID-19. Sequences were obtained from peripheral blood. Here the CDR3 reads CASSQGTAGTGAYNEQFF. The CDR3 DNA follows: TGCGCCAGCAGCCAAGGGACCGCCGGGACAGGAGCCTACAATGAGCAGTTCTTC.